This TCR beta chain was identified during a study of metastatic and nonmetastatic thyroid tumors. The authors' processing: Variation in CDR3 across clinicopathological groups served as the basis for constructing a distant-metastasis classifier in papillary thyroid cancer. TCRdb reprocessed the PCR reads via MiXCR. V and J calls and clone size were set by TCRdb, not the authors. The sample yields tens of thousands of clones, roughly half seen once. Study-wide results and caveats: Malignant thyroid tumors reportedly had TCR beta diversity that was significantly higher than in benign nodules, in blood and tumor.

V lost 5 bases, J lost 6 bases, and 8 bases lay in between. CDR3 length: 12 residues. The germline gives CDR1 LGHNA, CDR2 YNFKEQ. Remarks on this clone: The target antigen is unknown.

All patients were treatment-naive before thyroid surgery. The chain has TRBV4-2 and TRBJ2-1; D is perhaps TRBD2 (5 bases). This receptor was identified in a male donor with papillary thyroid cancer or a benign thyroid nodule (not recorded which). Some clones in this sample may be carry-over from other donors' samples. The sample consisted of tumor tissue. The CDR3 sequence: CASSRTPNEQFF. DNA of the CDR3: TGTGCCAGCAGCAGGACTCCCAATGAGCAGTTCTTC.